A selection of T cell receptor beta chains follows, all from one sample in a study of blood T cell repertoires in COVID-19. The method was immunoSEQ multiplex PCR; TCRdb's version includes in-frame clones alone and lacks a portion of them. This table holds about 140,000 clones, roughly 90% found once. Sequenced sample: peripheral blood. Receptors were obtained from a man between 65 and 85 years old with acute or convalescent COVID-19. CDR3s include the opening cysteine and the closing phenylalanine or tryptophan. A D gene is named only where the DNA matches it firmly. Size tells how often a clone was seen (once, few, many) or the class of an expanded clone, and some rows leave it out.

size	D	V	J	CDR3	DNA
NA	TRBD1	TRBV28	TRBJ1-1	CASTTGGAGTEAFF	TGTGCCAGCACCACAGGGGGCGCTGGCACTGAAGCTTTCTTT
NA	NA	TRBV27	TRBJ2-1	CASSDLRGDNEQFF	TGTGCCAGCAGCGACCTCAGGGGGGACAATGAGCAGTTCTTC
NA	NA	TRBV6-1	TRBJ1-1	CASSEFSRLNTEAFF	TGTGCCAGCAGTGAATTTAGCAGACTGAACACTGAAGCTTTCTTT
NA	NA	TRBV4-1	TRBJ1-5	CASSQPDSNQPQHF	TGCGCCAGCAGCCAACCAGATAGCAATCAGCCCCAGCATTTT
once	TRBD1	TRBV6-1	TRBJ1-2	CASSVGTGGGVDYGYTF	TGTGCCAGCAGTGTCGGGACAGGGGGCGGGGTGGACTATGGCTACACCTTC
NA	TRBD1	TRBV28	TRBJ1-5	CASSSGQGAQPQHF	TGTGCCAGCAGTTCGGGACAGGGGGCGCAGCCCCAGCATTTT
NA	TRBD1	TRBV5-4	TRBJ1-2	CASSLGDRGGGYTF	TGTGCCAGCAGCTTGGGGGACAGGGGAGGAGGCTACACCTTC
NA	NA	TRBV12-5	TRBJ1-1	CASGLGGDTEAFF	TGTGCTAGTGGTTTGGGGGGGGACACTGAAGCTTTCTTT
NA	NA	TRBV5-5	TRBJ1-3	CASSLSVYVESSGNTIYF	TGTGCCAGCAGCCTCTCGGTCTACGTGGAGAGCTCTGGAAACACCATATATTTT
NA	TRBD2	TRBV27	TRBJ2-1	CASSLVGGGPVINEQFF	TGTGCCAGCAGTTTAGTCGGGGGGGGCCCCGTGATCAATGAGCAGTTCTTC
NA	TRBD1	TRBV9	TRBJ2-6	CASSVSLGQEYSGANVLTF	TGTGCCAGCAGCGTATCGCTGGGACAGGAGTACTCTGGGGCCAACGTCCTGACTTTC
NA	NA	TRBV3-1/TRBV3-2	TRBJ2-7	CASSRTPGQGYEQYF	TGTGCCAGCAGCCGAACCCCGGGACAAGGCTACGAGCAGTACTTC
NA	NA	TRBV6-1	TRBJ1-1	CASSDLSGVVTEAFF	TGTGCCAGCAGTGACCTTTCAGGGGTGGTCACTGAAGCTTTCTTT
NA	NA	TRBV7-8	TRBJ2-3	CASSPRTDTQYF	TGTGCCAGCAGCCCTCGCACAGATACGCAGTATTTT
once	NA	TRBV3-1/TRBV3-2	TRBJ2-7	CASSGNAYEQYF	TGTGCCAGCAGTGGCAATGCCTACGAGCAGTACTTC
NA	NA	TRBV5-4	TRBJ2-3	CASSWGRGDTQYF	TGTGCCAGCAGCTGGGGTCGGGGGGATACGCAGTATTTT
NA	NA	TRBV12-3/TRBV12-4	TRBJ1-2	CASSLGQNYGYTF	TGTGCCAGCAGTTTAGGACAAAACTATGGCTACACCTTC
NA	NA	TRBV19	TRBJ2-6	CASGGGQTGANVLTF	TGTGCCAGTGGGGGCGGCCAGACTGGGGCCAACGTCCTGACTTTC
once	TRBD2	TRBV28	TRBJ2-5	CASRSGGGQETQYF	TGTGCCAGCAGATCTGGGGGGGGTCAAGAGACCCAGTACTTC
NA	NA	TRBV28	TRBJ1-2	CASSAIGGARGYTF	TGTGCCAGCAGCGCGATCGGGGGGGCGCGGGGCTACACCTTC
NA	NA	TRBV13	TRBJ1-3	CASSLVAVAGPGNTIYF	TGTGCCAGCAGCTTAGTCGCTGTGGCAGGGCCTGGAAACACCATATATTTT
NA	NA	TRBV19	TRBJ2-3	CASSIAGHLITRTDTQYF	TGTGCCAGTAGTATAGCGGGACACCTTATTACCCGCACAGATACGCAGTATTTT
NA	NA	TRBV7-2	TRBJ1-2	CASSHQAGDYGYTF	TGTGCCAGCAGCCATCAGGCAGGGGACTATGGCTACACCTTC
few	TRBD1	TRBV19	TRBJ2-4	CASREQGGKNIQYF	TGTGCCAGTAGGGAACAGGGGGGAAAAAACATTCAGTACTTC
NA	NA	TRBV28	TRBJ1-2	CASSLWGGGIYGYTF	TGTGCCAGCAGTTTATGGGGAGGGGGAATCTATGGCTACACCTTC
once	NA	TRBV27	TRBJ1-6	CASSPSDSPYNSPLHF	TGTGCCAGCAGTCCGTCCGACAGCCCATATAATTCACCCCTCCACTTT
NA	NA	TRBV5-1	TRBJ1-1	CASSLAMATNTEAFF	TGCGCCAGCAGCTTGGCCATGGCCACGAACACTGAAGCTTTCTTT
NA	TRBD2	TRBV5-1	TRBJ2-1	CASKILAGPLYNEQFF	TGCGCCAGCAAGATCCTAGCGGGGCCACTCTACAATGAGCAGTTCTTC
once	TRBD1	TRBV30	TRBJ2-7	CAWVALGTDYEQYF	TGTGCCTGGGTGGCCTTAGGGACAGACTACGAGCAGTACTTC
once	TRBD2	TRBV11-1	TRBJ2-3	CASSSLSGAPTDTQYF	TGTGCCAGCAGCTCCCTAAGCGGGGCTCCCACAGATACGCAGTATTTT
NA	NA	TRBV19	TRBJ1-3	CASINRGRKLSGNTIYF	TGTGCCAGTATAAACCGCGGCAGAAAATTGTCTGGAAACACCATATATTTT
NA	TRBD1	TRBV29-1	TRBJ1-1	CSVPHRGHTEAFF	TGCAGCGTTCCCCACAGGGGACACACTGAAGCTTTCTTT
NA	TRBD1	TRBV4-1	TRBJ1-1	CASSQDYGGQGVFSTEAFF	TGCGCCAGCAGCCAAGATTATGGGGGACAGGGCGTTTTTAGCACTGAAGCTTTCTTT
NA	NA	TRBV4-2	TRBJ2-7	CASSQEAKTGTFYEQYF	TGTGCCAGCAGCCAAGAGGCCAAGACAGGAACCTTCTACGAGCAGTACTTC
NA	NA	TRBV19	TRBJ2-2	CASSIPHHGRTNTGELFF	TGTGCCAGTAGTATTCCCCACCATGGCAGAACGAACACCGGGGAGCTGTTTTTT
NA	TRBD1	TRBV3-1/TRBV3-2	TRBJ1-1	CASSHRQGEGEAFF	TGTGCCAGCAGCCATAGACAGGGGGAAGGTGAAGCTTTCTTT
NA	NA	TRBV6-5	TRBJ2-7	CASSYSSGNSYEQYF	TGTGCCAGCAGTTACTCAAGCGGAAACTCCTACGAGCAGTACTTC
NA	NA	TRBV27	TRBJ1-5	CASSLRAGRAYQPQHF	TGTGCCAGCAGTTTAAGGGCCGGCAGGGCCTATCAGCCCCAGCATTTT
NA	NA	TRBV5-1	TRBJ2-5	CASSPPQGKQETQYF	TGCGCCAGCAGCCCTCCCCAGGGGAAACAAGAGACCCAGTACTTC
NA	TRBD1	TRBV18	TRBJ1-2	CASSPGRGRPNYGYTF	TGTGCCAGCTCACCAGGCAGGGGGCGACCCAACTATGGCTACACCTTC
once	NA	TRBV27	TRBJ2-1	CASSSGVGGNEQFF	TGTGCCAGCAGTTCAGGGGTTGGAGGCAATGAGCAGTTCTTC
NA	TRBD1	TRBV28	TRBJ1-2	CASSLLTGASGYTF	TGTGCCAGCAGTCTCCTGACAGGGGCGAGTGGCTACACCTTC
few	TRBD1	TRBV7-9	TRBJ1-2	CASSRQGVYGYTF	TGTGCCAGCAGCCGACAGGGGGTTTATGGCTACACCTTC
NA	TRBD1	TRBV7-2	TRBJ2-7	CASSPGTGGIYEQYF	TGTGCCAGCAGCCCGGGGACAGGGGGCATATACGAGCAGTACTTC
NA	TRBD1	TRBV2	TRBJ1-3	CASSEYRGFGNTIYF	TGTGCCAGCAGTGAATACAGGGGGTTCGGAAACACCATATATTTT
NA	TRBD1	TRBV6-5	TRBJ1-1	CASRGQGGNTEAFF	TGTGCCAGCAGGGGACAGGGGGGGAACACTGAAGCTTTCTTT
few	TRBD1	TRBV7-9	TRBJ1-5	CASSLDGQVNQPQHF	TGTGCCAGCAGCTTAGACGGACAGGTCAATCAGCCCCAGCATTTT
NA	NA	TRBV15	TRBJ1-2	CATSRDLGAGGYTF	TGTGCCACCAGCAGAGATCTCGGGGCGGGGGGCTACACCTTC
once	NA	TRBV5-1	TRBJ2-5	CASSLGLQETQYF	TGCGCCAGCAGCTTGGGCCTACAAGAGACCCAGTACTTC
NA	TRBD1	TRBV9	TRBJ1-3	CASSVGGTDSGNTIYF	TGTGCCAGCAGCGTAGGCGGGACAGACTCTGGAAACACCATATATTTT
NA	NA	TRBV5-1	TRBJ1-2	CASSTGRMREDGYTF	TGCGCCAGCAGCACGGGACGGATGAGGGAGGATGGCTACACCTTC
NA	TRBD2	TRBV6-5	TRBJ2-7	CASSYSLLAGSYEQYF	TGTGCCAGCAGTTACTCCTTACTAGCGGGGTCCTACGAGCAGTACTTC
NA	TRBD1	TRBV18	TRBJ2-7	CASSPPSQGASEQYF	TGTGCCAGCTCACCACCCTCCCAGGGGGCGAGCGAGCAGTACTTC
NA	TRBD1	TRBV18	TRBJ1-1	CASSPGQGPNTEAFF	TGTGCCAGCTCACCGGGACAGGGACCGAACACTGAAGCTTTCTTT
NA	NA	TRBV5-1	TRBJ2-3	CASSLTGRADTQYF	TGCGCCAGCAGCTTGACGGGAAGGGCAGATACGCAGTATTTT
NA	TRBD2	TRBV5-1	TRBJ2-3	CASSLGDRTSGGSTDTQYF	TGCGCCAGCAGCTTGGGGGATCGGACTAGCGGGGGGAGCACAGATACGCAGTATTTT